Ten or more counts support the clone carrying this TCR beta chain. Its target is unknown. This CDR3 has 12 amino acids. Deletions cut 4 bases from V and 2 bases from J, with 6 bases between. Germline values: CDR1 MNHEY, CDR2 SVGAGI. The data were obtained in a study of human T cells and chemical hapten exposure. One entry per CDR3 protein results from TCRdb running MiXCR on the RACE reads. This table has around 34,000 distinct CDR3 sequences, 5.5% to 8% appearing once. Sample time point: patch test 1, 2 weeks after DPC sensitization. The treatment: therapeutic diphenylcyclopropenone sensitization with weekly scalp DPC. The template was total RNA from unfractionated whole blood. Findings and caveats of the study: PT1 expanded TCR numbers rose with patch test score. The number of TCRs above 1 in 1000 frequency did not change after DPC sensitization. The study found expanded TCRs formed significantly more large CDR3 similarity clusters than controls. Healthy people's immune response may differ from that of the donors, who had alopecia.

The chain employs TRBV6-5 and TRBJ2-7; D gene unclear. This clonotype was obtained from a woman in her thirties with alopecia areata. Some clones in this sample may be carry-over from other donors' samples. The material sequenced was whole blood, taken in connection with sensitization to the hapten diphenylcyclopropenone (DPC). The CDR3 loop reads CASSSTTYEQYF. The CDR3 DNA reads TGTGCCAGCAGTTCCACTACCTACGAGCAGTACTTC.